The sequence of this T cell receptor beta chain was determined in a study of cytomegalovirus exposure and HLA in healthy donors (dated by TCRdb to 2017 to 2019). For the wider study: A later analysis indicated that the 90 to 150 validation repertoires were generated on the platform also employed for the 700 or so repertoires of the first cohort. The study aimed to test whether signatures of past pathogen exposure could be identified by cataloging public T cell receptors. Besides the first cohort of 550 to 750 subjects, a separate validation cohort made up of over 95 different subjects was used. To predict cytomegalovirus infection status, the study combined high-throughput TCR immunosequencing, statistical association of individual TCRs with disease status, and machine learning. What the research found in general, with its limitations: The classifier was reported to diagnose cytomegalovirus status with high specificity and sensitivity in both the original cohort and the validation cohort. In vitro tests confirmed that a few of the cytomegalovirus-associated TCR beta chains recognize cytomegalovirus antigens. Across donors, most TCR sequences were observed very rarely, whereas some public TCRs were present in many individuals. Subsequent analysis determined that TCRs grouped into clusters in the first cohort also showed a tendency toward co-occurrence across the roughly 120 validation repertoires, and 85% to 95% of cluster scores exceeded 0. In the study, approximately 160 TCR beta chains were listed as associated with cytomegalovirus. The validation cohort had no HLA typing available for a later analysis, so co-occurrence within that cohort was assessed over all 130 or so repertoires. According to the authors, the approach could potentially be generalized to other disease states and immunological phenotypes.

A note on this clone: This clone's antigen is unknown. One base away there is no much larger clone; base qualities are not given.

Donors formed part of the validation cohort, which comprised over a hundred subjects and was distinct from the first cohort of several hundred subjects. The method behind the library was the immunoSEQ multiplex PCR assay. The authors' pipeline ran thus. A statistical classification framework was built for diagnosing cytomegalovirus status from the catalog of TCR beta chain sequences. Drawn from immuneACCESS, this table holds only the in-frame rearrangements with V and J called that TCRdb kept. Clones are partly lost; checked studies trace under half to an unresolved V gene and leave the rest unexplained. The DNA gave D and trimming, while V, J and clone size come from that table. The sample table holds about 140,000 clones, of which around 93% were seen once. Roughly 1.9% of the sample belongs to the ten largest clones. Including the terminal cysteine and phenylalanine, the CDR3 comprises 15 residues. Only the CDR3 portion is preserved as DNA: 45 bases, with reading frame beginning at the first base. V and J are trimmed by 6 bases and 8 bases, and the gene matches miss 5 bases of the junction. CDR1 and CDR2, looked up from the germline V gene (reference sequence), are MNHEY and SMNVEV.

The V and J genes are TRBV27 and TRBJ2-2, with 14 middle bases fitting TRBD2. The source is a man between 18 and 35 years old in good health and CMV-seropositive. The sequenced sample was PBMCs. For the CDR3, the sequence is CASSLGLAGVGELFF. Here is the DNA: TGTGCCAGCAGCCTGGGACTAGCGGGAGTTGGGGAGCTGTTTTTT.